This T cell receptor (beta chain) emerged from a study of CD8 T cells in ankylosing spondylitis. Whole-study findings and limits: Earlier work had already found some motif variants in reactive arthritis synovial fluid and blood. Among TCR beta sequences, a motif of eight highly homologous variants appeared characteristic of ankylosing spondylitis blood. Reported data indicate significant enrichment of disease-linked clones within matched ankylosing spondylitis synovial fluid.

TCRdb redid the calling of the 5' RACE reads with MiXCR, one entry per CDR3 protein. The table shows over 450,000 distinct CDR3 sequences, with roughly an eighth occurring only once. Germline V CDR1 and CDR2: KGHDR, SFDVKD. V shed 5 bases and J shed 3 bases, with 16 bases lying between them. This CDR3 spans 15 amino acids. On this clonotype: As yet, its antigen is unknown.

This clonotype originated in a male donor with ankylosing spondylitis. Sequenced: blood, either unsorted or a sorted T cell fraction (not recorded which). J is TRBJ2-7 and V is TRBV24-1; perhaps D is TRBD1 or TRBD2 (6 bases each). The CDR3 region is CATSVEEGGNYEQYF. The CDR3 coding sequence is TGTGCCACCAGTGTGGAGGAAGGGGGGAACTACGAGCAGTACTTC.